The TCR beta chain described here comes from a study of T cells after somatic rescue of genetic block. Only in-frame clones appear in the TCRdb table, and some are missing; sequencing was by immunoSEQ multiplex PCR. The top ten clones hold 2.5% to 3.5% of a sample with approximately 67,000 clones, about 92% of them seen once. This clone came up a few times. The CDR3 extends over 14 amino acids. Trimming stripped 10 bases from V and 0 bases from J, with 14 bases between. From germline, CDR1 is LNHDA and CDR2 SQIVND (reference sequence). Material for sequencing was peripheral blood mononuclear cells (PBMCs). The clonotype comes from a man between 35 and 55 years old. The chain has TRBV19 and TRBJ2-3, with D possibly being TRBD1 (6 bases). This CDR3 is CATTDRSSTDTQYF. In DNA, the CDR3 is TGTGCCACTACCGACAGGTCTAGCACAGATACGCAGTATTTT. The variable domain in full, with the rest retrieved from reference TRBV19 and TRBJ2-3, is DGGITQSPKYLFRKEGQNVTLSCEQNLNHDAMYWYRQDPGQGLRLIYYSQIVNDFQKGDIAEGYSVSREKKESFPLTVTSAQKNPTAFYLCATTDRSSTDTQYFGPGTRLTVL.